This T cell receptor (beta chain) was observed in a study of cytomegalovirus exposure and HLA in healthy donors. Study-level findings and limits: In vitro checks showed that a few CMV-associated chains really do target CMV antigens. The study listed 150 to 200 cytomegalovirus-associated TCR beta chains.

Notes on this clone: The antigen is not known.

V gave up 7 bases and J gave up 4 bases; unmatched junction bases: 12. Germline CDR1 and CDR2: LNHDA and SQIVND (reference sequence). This CDR3 is 15 amino acids long. The donors formed part of the approximately 130-subject validation cohort, distinct from the approximately 670-subject first cohort. TCRdb's copy holds only in-frame clones and misses some; the assay was immunoSEQ multiplex PCR. The sample carries about 270,000 clones, about 86% recorded once. The source of this sequence is a young woman in good health and CMV-seronegative. Source material: PBMCs. V gene TRBV19 combines with J gene TRBJ1-2; 7 bases line up with TRBD1. The DNA of the CDR3 is TGTGCCAGTACCGAAGGGGACAGTCTAGGCTATGGCTACACCTTC. It translates to CASTEGDSLGYGYTF.